This T cell receptor beta chain was sequenced in a study of post-analysis software for immune sequencing data. Concerning this clonotype itself: Its antigen is still unknown.

Unique molecular identifiers featured in each of the TCR beta cDNA libraries. Each CDR3 protein gets one entry after TCRdb re-called the PCR reads with MiXCR. This sample carries some 690,000 distinct CDR3 sequences, approximately 30% of them seen once, and the ten largest clones take around 0.6%. The V and J ends lost 3 bases and 11 bases respectively, with 13 bases between them. Germline lookup yields CDR1 SEHNR and CDR2 FQNEAQ (reference sequence). CDR3 length equals 12 residues. Findings of the study overall: Comparison with controls showed significantly lower normalized Chao1 diversity in multiple sclerosis patients. Patients showed TRBV5-6, TRBV5-1 and TRBV20-1 among 4 or 5 TRBV segments more frequent than in controls.

The chain uses TRBV7-9 and TRBJ2-5; tentatively, D is TRBD2 (5 bases). Sequenced sample: blood. The sequence came from a girl between 10 and 17 years old with multiple sclerosis. CDR3 region: CASSFAPWEQYF. CDR3 nucleotide sequence: TGTGCCAGCAGCTTCGCGCCCTGGGAGCAGTACTTC.